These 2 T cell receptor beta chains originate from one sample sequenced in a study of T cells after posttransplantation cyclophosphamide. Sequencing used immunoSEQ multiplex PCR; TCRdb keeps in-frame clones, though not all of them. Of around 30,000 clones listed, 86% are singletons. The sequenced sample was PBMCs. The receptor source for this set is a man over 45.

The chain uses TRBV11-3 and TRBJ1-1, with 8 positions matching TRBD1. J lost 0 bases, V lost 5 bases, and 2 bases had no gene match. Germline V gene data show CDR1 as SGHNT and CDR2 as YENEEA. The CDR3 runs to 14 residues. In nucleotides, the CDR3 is TGTGCCAGCAGCAGGACAGGGATGAACACTGAAGCTTTCTTT. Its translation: CASSRTGMNTEAFF.

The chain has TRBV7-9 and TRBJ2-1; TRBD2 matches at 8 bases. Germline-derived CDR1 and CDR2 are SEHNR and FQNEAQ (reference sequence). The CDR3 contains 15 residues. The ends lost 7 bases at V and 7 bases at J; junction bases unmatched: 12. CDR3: CASTPPGGPGNEQFF. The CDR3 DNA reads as TGTGCCAGCACCCCCCCGGGAGGGCCGGGGAATGAGCAGTTCTTC.